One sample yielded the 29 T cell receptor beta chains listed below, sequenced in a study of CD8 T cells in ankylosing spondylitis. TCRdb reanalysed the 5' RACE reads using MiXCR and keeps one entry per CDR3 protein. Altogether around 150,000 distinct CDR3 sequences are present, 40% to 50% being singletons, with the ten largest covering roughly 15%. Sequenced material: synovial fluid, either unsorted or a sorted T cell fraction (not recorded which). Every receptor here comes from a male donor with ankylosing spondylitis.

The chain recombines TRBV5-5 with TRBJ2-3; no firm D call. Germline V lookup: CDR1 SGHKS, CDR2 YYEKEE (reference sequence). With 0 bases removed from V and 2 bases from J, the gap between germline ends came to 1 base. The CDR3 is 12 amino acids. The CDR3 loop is CASSLDTDTQYF. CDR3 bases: TGTGCCAGCAGCTTGGACACAGATACGCAGTATTTT.

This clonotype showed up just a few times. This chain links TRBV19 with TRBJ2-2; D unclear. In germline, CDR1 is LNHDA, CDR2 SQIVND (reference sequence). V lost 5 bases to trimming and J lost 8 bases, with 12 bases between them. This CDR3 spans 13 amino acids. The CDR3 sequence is CASSGSSVGELFF. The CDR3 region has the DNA TGTGCCAGTAGTGGATCCTCGGTAGGGGAGCTGTTTTTT.

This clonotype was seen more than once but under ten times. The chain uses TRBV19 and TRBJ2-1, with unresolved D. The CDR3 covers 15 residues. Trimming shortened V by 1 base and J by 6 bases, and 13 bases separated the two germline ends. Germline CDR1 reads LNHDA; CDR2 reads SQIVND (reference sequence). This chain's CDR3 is CASSIAGDGFNEQFF. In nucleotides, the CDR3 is TGTGCCAGTAGTATAGCCGGCGATGGGTTCAATGAGCAGTTCTTC.

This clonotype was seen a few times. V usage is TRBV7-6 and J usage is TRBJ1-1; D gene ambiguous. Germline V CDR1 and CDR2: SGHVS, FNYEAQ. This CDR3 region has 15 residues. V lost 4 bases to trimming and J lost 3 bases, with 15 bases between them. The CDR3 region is CASSSEPEEYTEAFF. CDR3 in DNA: TGTGCCAGCAGCTCAGAGCCGGAGGAGTACACTGAAGCTTTCTTT.

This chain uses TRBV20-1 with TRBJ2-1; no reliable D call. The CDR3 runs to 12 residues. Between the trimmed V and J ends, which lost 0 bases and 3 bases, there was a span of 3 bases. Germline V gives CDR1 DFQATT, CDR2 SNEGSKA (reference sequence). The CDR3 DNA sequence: TGCAGTGCTAGAGATATCTACAATGAGCAGTTCTTC. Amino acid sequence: CSARDIYNEQFF.

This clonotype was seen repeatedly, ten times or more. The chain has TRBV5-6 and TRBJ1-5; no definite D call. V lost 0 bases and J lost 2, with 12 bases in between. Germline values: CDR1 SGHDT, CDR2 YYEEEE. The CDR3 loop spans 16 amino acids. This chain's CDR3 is CASSLAEEGGNQPQHF. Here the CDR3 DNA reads TGTGCCAGCAGCTTGGCCGAAGAGGGTGGCAATCAGCCCCAGCATTTT.

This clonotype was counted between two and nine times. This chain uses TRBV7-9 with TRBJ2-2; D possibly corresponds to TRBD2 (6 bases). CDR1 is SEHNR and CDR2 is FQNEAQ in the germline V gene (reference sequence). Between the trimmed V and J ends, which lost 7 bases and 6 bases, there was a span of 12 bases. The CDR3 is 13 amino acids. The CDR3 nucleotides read TGTGCCAGCAACGGGGGAGGCTCCGGGGAGCTGTTTTTT. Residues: CASNGGGSGELFF.

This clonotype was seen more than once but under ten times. DNA for the CDR3: TGTGCCAGCAGCCTATCCGGGCTCGCCTACGAGCAGTACTTC. This translates into CASSLSGLAYEQYF. V usage is TRBV12-3 or TRBV12-4 and J usage is TRBJ2-7; the D is unclear. Between the trimmed V and J ends, which lost 6 bases and 2 bases, there was a span of 14 bases. The CDR3 is 14 residues long.

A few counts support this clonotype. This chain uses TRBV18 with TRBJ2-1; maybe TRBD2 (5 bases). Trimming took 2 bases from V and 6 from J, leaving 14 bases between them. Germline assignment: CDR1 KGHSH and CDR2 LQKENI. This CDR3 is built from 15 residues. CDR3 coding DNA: TGTGCCAGCTCACCAGTGGGAGCGGAAGGCAATGAGCAGTTCTTC. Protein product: CASSPVGAEGNEQFF.

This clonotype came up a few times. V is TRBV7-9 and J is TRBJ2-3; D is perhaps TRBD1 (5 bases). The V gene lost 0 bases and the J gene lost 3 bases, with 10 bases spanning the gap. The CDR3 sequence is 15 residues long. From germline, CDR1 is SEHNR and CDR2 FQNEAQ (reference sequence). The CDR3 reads CASSLAGAETDTQYF. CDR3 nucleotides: TGTGCCAGCAGCTTAGCAGGGGCCGAGACAGATACGCAGTATTTT.

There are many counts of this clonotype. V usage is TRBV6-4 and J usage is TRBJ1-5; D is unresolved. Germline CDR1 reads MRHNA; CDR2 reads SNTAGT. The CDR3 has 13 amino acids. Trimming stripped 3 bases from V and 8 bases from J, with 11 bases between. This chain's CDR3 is CASSEGEKEPQHF. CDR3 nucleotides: TGTGCCAGCAGTGAAGGAGAAAAGGAGCCCCAGCATTTT.

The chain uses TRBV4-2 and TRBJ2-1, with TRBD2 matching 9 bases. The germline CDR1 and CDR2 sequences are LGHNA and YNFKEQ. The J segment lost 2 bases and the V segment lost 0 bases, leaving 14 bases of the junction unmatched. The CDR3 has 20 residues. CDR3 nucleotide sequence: TGTGCCAGCAGCCAAGATGGCGCAGGGGCTAGCGGGGCCCCCTACAATGAGCAGTTCTTC. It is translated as CASSQDGAGASGAPYNEQFF.

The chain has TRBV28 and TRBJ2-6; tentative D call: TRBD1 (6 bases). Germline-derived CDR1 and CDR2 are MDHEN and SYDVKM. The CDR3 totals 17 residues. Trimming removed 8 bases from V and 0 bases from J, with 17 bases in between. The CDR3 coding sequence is TGTGCCAGCGGGATACAGGGTCCAGACTCTGGGGCCAACGTCCTGACTTTC. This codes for CASGIQGPDSGANVLTF.

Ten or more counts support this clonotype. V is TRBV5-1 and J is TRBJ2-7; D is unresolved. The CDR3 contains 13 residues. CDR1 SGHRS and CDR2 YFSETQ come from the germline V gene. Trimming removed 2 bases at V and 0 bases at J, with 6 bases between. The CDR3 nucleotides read TGCGCCAGCAGCTTCACGAGCTCCTACGAGCAGTACTTC. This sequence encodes CASSFTSSYEQYF.

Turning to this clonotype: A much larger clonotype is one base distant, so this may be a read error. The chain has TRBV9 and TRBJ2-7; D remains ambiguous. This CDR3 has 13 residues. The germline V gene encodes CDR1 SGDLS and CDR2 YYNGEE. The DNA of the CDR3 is TGTGCCAGCAGCGTAGACCCTTTCTACGAGCAGCACTTC. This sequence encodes CASSVDPFYEQHF.

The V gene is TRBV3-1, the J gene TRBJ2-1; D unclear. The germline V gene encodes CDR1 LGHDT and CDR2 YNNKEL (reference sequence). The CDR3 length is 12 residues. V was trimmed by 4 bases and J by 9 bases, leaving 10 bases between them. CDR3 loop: CASSLLRGEQFF. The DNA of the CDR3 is TGTGCCAGCAGCCTACTTAGAGGTGAGCAGTTCTTC.

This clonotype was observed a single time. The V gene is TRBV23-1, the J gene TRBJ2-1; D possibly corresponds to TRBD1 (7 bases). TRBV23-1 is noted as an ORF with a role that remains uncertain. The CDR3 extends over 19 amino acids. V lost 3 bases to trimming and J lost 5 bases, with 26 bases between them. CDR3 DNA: TGCGCCAGCAGTCAGGAGGGGGCGCTTAGGTTGGGGGAACACAATGAGCAGTTCTTC. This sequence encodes CASSQEGALRLGEHNEQFF.

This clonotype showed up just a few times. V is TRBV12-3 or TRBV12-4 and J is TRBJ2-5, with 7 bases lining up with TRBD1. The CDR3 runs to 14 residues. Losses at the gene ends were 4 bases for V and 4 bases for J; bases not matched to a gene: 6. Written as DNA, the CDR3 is TGTGCCAGCAGTTCCTTAGGGGGCGGAGAGACCCAGTACTTC. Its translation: CASSSLGGGETQYF.

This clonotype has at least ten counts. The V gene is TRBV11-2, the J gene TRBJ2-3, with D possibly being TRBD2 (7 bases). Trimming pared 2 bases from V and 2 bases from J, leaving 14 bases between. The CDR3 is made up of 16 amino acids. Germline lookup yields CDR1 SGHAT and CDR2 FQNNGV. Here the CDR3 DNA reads TGTGCCAGCAGCTTATCGGTGGGGGGGGCCACAGATACGCAGTATTTT. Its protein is CASSLSVGGATDTQYF.

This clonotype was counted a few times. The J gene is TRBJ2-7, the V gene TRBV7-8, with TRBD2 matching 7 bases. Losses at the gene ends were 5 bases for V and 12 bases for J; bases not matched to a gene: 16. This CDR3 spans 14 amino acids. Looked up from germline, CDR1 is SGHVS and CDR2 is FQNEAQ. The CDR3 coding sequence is TGTGCCAGCAGCCCGAGGGCGGGAGAGTCCTCACGGTACTTC. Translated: CASSPRAGESSRYF.

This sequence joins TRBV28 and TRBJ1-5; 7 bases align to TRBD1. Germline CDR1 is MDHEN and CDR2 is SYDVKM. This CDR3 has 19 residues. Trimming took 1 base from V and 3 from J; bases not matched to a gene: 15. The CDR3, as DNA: TGTGCCAGCAGTTTATATCCCATGGGGAGGGGGCTCTTCAATCAGCCCCAGCATTTT. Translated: CASSLYPMGRGLFNQPQHF.

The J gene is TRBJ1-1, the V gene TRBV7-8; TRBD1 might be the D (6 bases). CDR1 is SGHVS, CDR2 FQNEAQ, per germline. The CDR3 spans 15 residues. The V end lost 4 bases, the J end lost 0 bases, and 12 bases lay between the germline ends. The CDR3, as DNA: TGTGCCAGCAGCTCCTGGACAGTGTTGAACACTGAAGCTTTCTTT. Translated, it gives CASSSWTVLNTEAFF.

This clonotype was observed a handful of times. CDR3 residues: CSVTWTAPPYEQYF. In nucleotides, the CDR3 is TGCAGCGTAACCTGGACAGCCCCACCATACGAGCAGTACTTC. J is TRBJ2-7 and V is TRBV29-1; possible D gene TRBD1, 6 bases. With 6 bases removed from V and 4 bases from J, the gap between germline ends came to 19 bases. CDR1 and CDR2 from the germline V gene are SQVTM and ANQGSEA. This CDR3 comprises 14 residues.

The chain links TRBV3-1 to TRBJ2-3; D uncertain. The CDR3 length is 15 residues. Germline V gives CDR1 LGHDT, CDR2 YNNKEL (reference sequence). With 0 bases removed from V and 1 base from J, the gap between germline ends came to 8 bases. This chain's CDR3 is CASSQDNEGTDTQYF. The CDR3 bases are TGTGCCAGCAGCCAAGATAATGAGGGCACAGATACGCAGTATTTT.

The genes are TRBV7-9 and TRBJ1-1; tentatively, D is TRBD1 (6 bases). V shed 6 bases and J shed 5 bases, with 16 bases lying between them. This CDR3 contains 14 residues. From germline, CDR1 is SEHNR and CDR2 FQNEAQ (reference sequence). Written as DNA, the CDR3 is TGTGCCAGCAGACAAACAGGGTTCCGGACTGAAGCTTTCTTT. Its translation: CASRQTGFRTEAFF.

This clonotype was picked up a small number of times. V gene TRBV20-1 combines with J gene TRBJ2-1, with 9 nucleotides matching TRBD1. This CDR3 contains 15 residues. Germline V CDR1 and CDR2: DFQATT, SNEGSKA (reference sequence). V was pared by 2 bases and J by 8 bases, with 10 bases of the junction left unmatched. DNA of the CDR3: TGCAGTGCTAGAAGTTACAGGGGGCGGTTTCATGAGCAGTTCTTC. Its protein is CSARSYRGRFHEQFF.

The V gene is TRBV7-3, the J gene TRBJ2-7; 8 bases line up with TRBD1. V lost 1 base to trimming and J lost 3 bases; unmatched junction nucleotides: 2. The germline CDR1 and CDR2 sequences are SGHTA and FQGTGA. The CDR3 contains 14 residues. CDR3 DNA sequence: TGTGCCAGCAGCTTAAACAGGGGGTTCTACGAGCAGTACTTC. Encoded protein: CASSLNRGFYEQYF.

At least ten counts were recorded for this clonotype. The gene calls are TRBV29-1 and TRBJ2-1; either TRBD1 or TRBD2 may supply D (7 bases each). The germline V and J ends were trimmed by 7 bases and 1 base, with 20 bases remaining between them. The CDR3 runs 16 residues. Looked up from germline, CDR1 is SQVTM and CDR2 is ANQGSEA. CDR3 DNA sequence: TGCAGCGCCCAGGGGGGGGGTATATGGTCCTACAATGAGCAGTTCTTC. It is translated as CSAQGGGIWSYNEQFF.

CDR3 bases: TGTGCCAGCAGTTCTTGGGAGGACACTGAAGCTTTCTTT. Translating it yields CASSSWEDTEAFF. The chain has TRBV12-3 or TRBV12-4 and TRBJ1-1; unclear D gene. V shed 4 bases and J shed 3 bases, with 9 bases lying between them. This CDR3 is 13 amino acids long.